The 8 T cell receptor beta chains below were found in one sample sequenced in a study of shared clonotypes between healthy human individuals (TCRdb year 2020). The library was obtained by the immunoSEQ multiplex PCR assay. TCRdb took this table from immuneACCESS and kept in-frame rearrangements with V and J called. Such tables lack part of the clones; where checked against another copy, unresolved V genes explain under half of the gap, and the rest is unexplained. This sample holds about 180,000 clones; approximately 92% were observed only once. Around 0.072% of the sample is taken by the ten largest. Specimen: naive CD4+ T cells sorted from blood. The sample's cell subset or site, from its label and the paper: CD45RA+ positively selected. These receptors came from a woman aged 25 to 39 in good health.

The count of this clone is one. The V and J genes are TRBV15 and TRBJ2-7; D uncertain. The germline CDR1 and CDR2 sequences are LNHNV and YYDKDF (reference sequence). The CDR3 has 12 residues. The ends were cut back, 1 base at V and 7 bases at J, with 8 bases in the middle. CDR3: CATSRGLREQYF. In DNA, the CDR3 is TGTGCCACCAGCAGAGGTCTGCGAGAGCAGTACTTC.

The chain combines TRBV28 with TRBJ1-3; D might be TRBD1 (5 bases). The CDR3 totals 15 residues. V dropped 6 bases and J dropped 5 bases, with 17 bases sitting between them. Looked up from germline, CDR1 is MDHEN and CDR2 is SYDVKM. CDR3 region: CASRQYGTARNTIYF. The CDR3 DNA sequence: TGTGCCAGCAGACAGTACGGGACGGCCAGAAACACCATATATTTT.

CDR3 residues: CASSSKTGGGTETQYF. For the CDR3, the DNA is TGTGCCAGTAGTTCAAAGACAGGTGGGGGTACAGAGACCCAGTACTTC. The chain combines TRBV19 with TRBJ2-5; possibly TRBD1 for D (6 bases). The germline V gene has CDR1 LNHDA and CDR2 SQIVND (reference sequence). The CDR3 extends over 16 amino acids. Trimming left V 5 bases short and J 4 bases short, with 20 bases between.

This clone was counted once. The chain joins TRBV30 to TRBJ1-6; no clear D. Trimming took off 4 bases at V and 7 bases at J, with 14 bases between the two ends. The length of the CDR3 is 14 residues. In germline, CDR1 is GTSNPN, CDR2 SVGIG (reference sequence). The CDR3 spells CAWNALRRNSPLHF. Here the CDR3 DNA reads TGTGCCTGGAATGCTCTTAGAAGGAATTCACCCCTCCACTTT. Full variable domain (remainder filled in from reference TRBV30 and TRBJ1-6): SQTIHQWPATLVQPVGSPLSLECTVEGTSNPNLYWYRQAAGRGLQLLFYSVGIGQISSEVPQNLSASRPQDRQFILSSKKLLLSDSGFYLCAWNALRRNSPLHFGNGTRLTVT.

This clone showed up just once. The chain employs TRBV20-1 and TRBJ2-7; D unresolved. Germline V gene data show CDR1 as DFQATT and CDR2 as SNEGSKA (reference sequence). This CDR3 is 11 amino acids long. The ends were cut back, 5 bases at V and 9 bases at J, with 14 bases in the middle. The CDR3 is CSAWIRFWQYF. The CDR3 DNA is TGCAGTGCTTGGATTAGATTCTGGCAGTACTTC.

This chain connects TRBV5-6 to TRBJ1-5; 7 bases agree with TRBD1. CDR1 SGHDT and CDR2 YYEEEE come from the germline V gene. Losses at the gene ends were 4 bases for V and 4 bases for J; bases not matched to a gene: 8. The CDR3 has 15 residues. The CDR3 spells CASSQADRFNQPQHF. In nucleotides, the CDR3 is TGTGCCAGCAGCCAGGCGGACAGGTTTAATCAGCCCCAGCATTTT. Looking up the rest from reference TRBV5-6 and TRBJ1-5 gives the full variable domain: DAGVTQSPTHLIKTRGQQVTLRCSPKSGHDTVSWYQQALGQGPQFIFQYYEEEERQRGNFPDRFSGHQFPNYSSELNVNALLLGDSALYLCASSQADRFNQPQHFGDGTRLSIL.

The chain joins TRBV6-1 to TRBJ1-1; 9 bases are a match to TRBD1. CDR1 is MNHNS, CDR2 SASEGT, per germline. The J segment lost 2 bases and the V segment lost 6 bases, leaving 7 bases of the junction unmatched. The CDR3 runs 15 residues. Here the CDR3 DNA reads TGTGCCAGCAGCATACAGGGGGCGGCTAACACTGAAGCTTTCTTT. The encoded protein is CASSIQGAANTEAFF.

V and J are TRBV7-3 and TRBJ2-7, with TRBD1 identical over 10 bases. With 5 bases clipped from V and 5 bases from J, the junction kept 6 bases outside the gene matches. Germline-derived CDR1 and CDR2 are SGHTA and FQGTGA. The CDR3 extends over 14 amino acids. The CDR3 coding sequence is TGTGCCAGCAGCACGACAGGGGGCCGTGACGAGCAGTACTTC. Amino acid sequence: CASSTTGGRDEQYF.